The entry below gives a single TCR beta chain sequence along with its context. Specified treatment: oral pan-JAK inhibitor, 5-10 mg twice daily. Investigators sorted PBMCs to obtain both CD4+ and CD8+ T cells. These data originate in a study of CD8+ T cells in alopecia areata. Overall study context: Oral tofacitinib (5 to 10 mg twice daily) was administered to treated patients. Treatment ran 6 to 18 months, with 6 months of follow-up afterward.

Following RNA extraction, reverse transcription yielded cDNA that acted as the sequencing template. Sequencing was performed with immunoSEQ multiplex PCR; in TCRdb, only in-frame clones are kept and a portion is missing. In the table there are 200,000 to 250,000 clones, about three fifths of which are singletons. Sequenced here: CD4+ T cells sorted from blood, sampled at week 4, from a patient treated with tofacitinib. This TCR was recovered from a human donor with alopecia areata.

CDR3 in DNA: TGTGCCAGCCGGGGTCGGGGACAGGGTCATGGCTACACCTTC. Its protein is CASRGRGQGHGYTF. The chain recombines TRBV28 with TRBJ1-2; 9 bases are shared with TRBD1. The CDR3 is made up of 14 amino acids. The V gene end was trimmed by 8 bases and the J gene end by 6 bases; junction bases not matched to a gene: 10. The germline gives CDR1 MDHEN, CDR2 SYDVKM.